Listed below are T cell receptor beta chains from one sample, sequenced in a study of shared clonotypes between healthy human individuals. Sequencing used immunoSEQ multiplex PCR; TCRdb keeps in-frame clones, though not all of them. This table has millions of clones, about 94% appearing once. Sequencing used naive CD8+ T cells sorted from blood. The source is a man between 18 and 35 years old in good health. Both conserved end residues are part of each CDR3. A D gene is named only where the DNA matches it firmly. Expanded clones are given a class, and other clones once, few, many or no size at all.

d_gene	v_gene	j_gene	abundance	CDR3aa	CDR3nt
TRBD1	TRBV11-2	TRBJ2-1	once	CASSPPGTGDNEQFF	TGTGCCAGCAGCCCCCCCGGGACAGGGGACAATGAGCAGTTCTTC
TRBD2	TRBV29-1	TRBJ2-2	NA	CSVEEGLNTGELFF	TGCAGCGTTGAAGAGGGACTAAACACCGGGGAGCTGTTTTTT
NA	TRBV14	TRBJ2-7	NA	CASSPSSYEQYF	TGTGCCAGCAGCCCTAGTTCCTACGAGCAGTACTTC
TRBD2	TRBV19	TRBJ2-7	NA	CASSSSGIREQYF	TGTGCCAGTAGTTCTAGCGGGATTCGCGAGCAGTACTTC
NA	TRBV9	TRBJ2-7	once	CASSVEEGSSYEQYF	TGTGCCAGCAGCGTAGAAGAGGGGAGCTCCTACGAGCAGTACTTC
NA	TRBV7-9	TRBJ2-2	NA	CASSLAYEGELFF	TGTGCCAGCAGCTTAGCTTACGAAGGGGAGCTGTTTTTT
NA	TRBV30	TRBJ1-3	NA	CAWSGQRGIGNTIYF	TGTGCCTGGAGTGGGCAGAGAGGGATAGGAAACACCATATATTTT
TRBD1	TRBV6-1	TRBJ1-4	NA	CASSPQGATNEKLFF	TGTGCCAGCAGCCCACAGGGGGCAACTAATGAAAAACTGTTTTTT
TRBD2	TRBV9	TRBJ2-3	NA	CASSVGGRPDTQYF	TGTGCCAGCAGCGTCGGGGGGAGGCCAGATACGCAGTATTTT
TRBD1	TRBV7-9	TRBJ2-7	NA	CASSLGETGATGYEQYF	TGTGCCAGCAGCTTAGGGGAAACAGGGGCTACCGGGTACGAGCAGTACTTC
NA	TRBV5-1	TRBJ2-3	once	CASSGAGTSTDTQYF	TGCGCCAGCAGCGGCGCGGGGACCAGCACAGATACGCAGTATTTT
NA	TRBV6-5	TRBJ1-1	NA	CASSDRATEAFF	TGTGCCAGCAGCGACAGAGCGACTGAAGCTTTCTTT
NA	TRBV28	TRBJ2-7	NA	CASSPGTSYEQYF	TGTGCCAGCAGTCCCGGGACTTCCTACGAGCAGTACTTC
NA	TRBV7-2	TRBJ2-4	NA	CASSSGENIQYF	TGTGCCAGCAGCTCTGGGGAAAACATTCAGTACTTC
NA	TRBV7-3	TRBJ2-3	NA	CASSLYGPEDTQYF	TGTGCCAGCAGCTTATACGGGCCCGAGGATACGCAGTATTTT
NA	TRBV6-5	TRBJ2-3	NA	CASSYLAEGTDTQYF	TGTGCCAGCAGTTACCTTGCGGAGGGCACAGATACGCAGTATTTT
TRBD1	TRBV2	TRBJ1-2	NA	CASSAGTALDYGYTF	TGTGCCAGCAGTGCCGGGACAGCGCTCGACTATGGCTACACCTTC